This TCR beta chain was found in a study of T cells after yellow fever vaccination. Study background: Preparation used SMART-Seq v4 Ultra Low Input for the low-cell-number fractions.

Template switching with 5'RACE generated the TCR cDNA and added a universal primer site and UMIs. TCRdb fed the 5' RACE reads into MiXCR, producing one record per CDR3 protein. The data contain about 63,000 distinct CDR3 sequences, 6% to 7.5% of them singletons. Trimming took 2 bases from V and 4 from J, leaving 12 bases between them. Looked up from germline, CDR1 is SGHRS and CDR2 is YFSETQ. The CDR3 length is 14 residues. This clonotype came up many times. Its target is not known. Study results and caveats: Booster samples showed a return of most primary-vaccination clones (roughly 96% CD4, 70% to 90% CD8).

The sequencing here drew on CD8+ T cells sorted from PBMCs, taken 15 days after the yellow fever booster vaccination. The gene calls are TRBV5-1 and TRBJ1-1, with a weak D call TRBD1 (5 bases). This receptor was taken from a man in his thirties or forties who received the YFV17D yellow fever vaccine. CDR3 sequence: CASSFIGEGTEAFF. CDR3 coding DNA: TGCGCCAGCAGCTTTATAGGGGAGGGCACTGAAGCTTTCTTT.